A selection of T cell receptor beta chains follows, all from one sample in a study of cytomegalovirus exposure and HLA in healthy donors. The assay was immunoSEQ multiplex PCR, and TCRdb's table has in-frame clones only and misses some. Of 200,000 or so clones listed, more than 65% were seen once; the top ten hold roughly 12%. The specimen sequenced was PBMCs. Every receptor here comes from a woman aged 30 to 39 in good health and CMV-seropositive. CDR3s leave out the opening cysteine and the closing phenylalanine or tryptophan. D genes are given only for firm matches. Size is stated for part of the rows, as once, few or many counts, or as a class when the clone is expanded.

j_gene: TRBJ1-2
v_gene: TRBV10-3
d_gene: .
len: 10
abundance: few
CDR3aa: ALRQSNYGYT

j_gene: TRBJ1-2
v_gene: TRBV2
d_gene: .
len: 12
abundance: .
CDR3aa: ASSEISGNYGYT

j_gene: TRBJ2-7
v_gene: TRBV11-1
d_gene: .
len: 11
abundance: .
CDR3aa: ASSLVEGGEQY

j_gene: TRBJ1-1
v_gene: TRBV29-1
d_gene: .
len: 10
abundance: .
CDR3aa: SLRTANTEAF

j_gene: TRBJ1-2
v_gene: TRBV4-2
d_gene: .
len: 14
abundance: few
CDR3aa: ASSSRGGLPEYGYT

j_gene: TRBJ2-2
v_gene: TRBV6-6
d_gene: TRBD1
len: 14
abundance: .
CDR3aa: ASSYSGQGHAGELF

j_gene: TRBJ2-7
v_gene: TRBV11-3
d_gene: TRBD2
len: 14
abundance: .
CDR3aa: ASSFGGGLSGYEQY

j_gene: TRBJ1-1
v_gene: TRBV5-1
d_gene: TRBD1
len: 15
abundance: .
CDR3aa: ASSPGTGVRGGTEAF

j_gene: TRBJ2-5
v_gene: TRBV6-5
d_gene: .
len: 10
abundance: .
CDR3aa: ASRAGEETQY

j_gene: TRBJ2-7
v_gene: TRBV19
d_gene: TRBD2
len: 13
abundance: .
CDR3aa: ASSTLAGGPGEQY

j_gene: TRBJ1-1
v_gene: TRBV19
d_gene: .
len: 12
abundance: .
CDR3aa: ASSIVEGDTEAF

j_gene: TRBJ2-7
v_gene: TRBV28
d_gene: .
len: 11
abundance: .
CDR3aa: ASSSTRPYEQY

j_gene: TRBJ2-3
v_gene: TRBV5-4
d_gene: .
len: 10
abundance: .
CDR3aa: ASSSSTDTQY

j_gene: TRBJ1-3
v_gene: TRBV5-6
d_gene: TRBD1
len: 14
abundance: many
CDR3aa: ASSPTGALSGNTIY

j_gene: TRBJ2-1
v_gene: TRBV7-8
d_gene: .
len: 13
abundance: once
CDR3aa: ASSSTPSLHNEQF

j_gene: TRBJ1-4
v_gene: TRBV7-9
d_gene: .
len: 13
abundance: .
CDR3aa: ASSLVRTGLEKLF

j_gene: TRBJ1-1
v_gene: TRBV6-5
d_gene: .
len: 12
abundance: .
CDR3aa: ASSRGVVNTEAF

j_gene: TRBJ1-1
v_gene: TRBV7-2
d_gene: .
len: 14
abundance: .
CDR3aa: ASSPAPDSRNTEAF

j_gene: TRBJ2-1
v_gene: TRBV7-7
d_gene: TRBD2
len: 12
abundance: once
CDR3aa: ASSLSRAGGEQF

j_gene: TRBJ2-1
v_gene: TRBV5-1
d_gene: .
len: 13
abundance: .
CDR3aa: ASSLGQSSYNEQF

j_gene: TRBJ2-1
v_gene: TRBV5-1
d_gene: TRBD1
len: 12
abundance: .
CDR3aa: ASSLGTGGNEQF

j_gene: TRBJ1-2
v_gene: TRBV29-1
d_gene: TRBD1
len: 13
abundance: .
CDR3aa: SVGHTGQNKYGYT

j_gene: TRBJ1-4
v_gene: TRBV7-6
d_gene: .
len: 17
abundance: .
CDR3aa: ASSFPGGGDLSTNEKLF

j_gene: TRBJ1-1
v_gene: TRBV29-1
d_gene: .
len: 9
abundance: few
CDR3aa: SAKSNTEAF

j_gene: TRBJ1-1
v_gene: TRBV6-5
d_gene: TRBD1
len: 12
abundance: once
CDR3aa: ASTRDRDDTEAF

j_gene: TRBJ2-1
v_gene: TRBV25-1
d_gene: .
len: 16
abundance: .
CDR3aa: ASSRGEQWTAPFNEQF

j_gene: TRBJ1-1
v_gene: TRBV5-6
d_gene: TRBD1
len: 14
abundance: .
CDR3aa: ASSPGTGAMNTEAF

j_gene: TRBJ1-1
v_gene: TRBV5-1
d_gene: .
len: 13
abundance: .
CDR3aa: ASSLVSGGNTEAF

j_gene: TRBJ2-3
v_gene: TRBV5-1
d_gene: .
len: 11
abundance: few
CDR3aa: ASSLVGGDTQY

j_gene: TRBJ1-5
v_gene: TRBV27
d_gene: TRBD1
len: 14
abundance: .
CDR3aa: ASSFMGRGRDQPQH

j_gene: TRBJ2-7
v_gene: TRBV5-1
d_gene: TRBD1
len: 12
abundance: .
CDR3aa: ASSPGQGPYEQY

j_gene: TRBJ2-5
v_gene: TRBV5-1
d_gene: .
len: 13
abundance: .
CDR3aa: ASSLEGSPQETQY

j_gene: TRBJ1-1
v_gene: TRBV2
d_gene: TRBD1
len: 13
abundance: .
CDR3aa: ASSDARQGATEAF

j_gene: TRBJ2-2
v_gene: TRBV28
d_gene: .
len: 11
abundance: .
CDR3aa: ASSSSGTGELF

j_gene: TRBJ1-2
v_gene: TRBV28
d_gene: TRBD1
len: 13
abundance: .
CDR3aa: ASSTGTGGTYGYT

j_gene: TRBJ2-1
v_gene: TRBV7-9
d_gene: TRBD2
len: 12
abundance: once
CDR3aa: ASERLAGEDEQF

j_gene: TRBJ2-1
v_gene: TRBV5-1
d_gene: TRBD1
len: 12
abundance: .
CDR3aa: ASSRDSSYNEQF

j_gene: TRBJ2-7
v_gene: TRBV7-2
d_gene: .
len: 12
abundance: .
CDR3aa: ASSFQGNSYEQY